The 26 T cell receptor beta chains in this list originate from one sample, sequenced in a study of T cell responses to AZD1222 COVID-19 vaccine. Produced via immunoSEQ multiplex PCR; TCRdb's table is partial and in-frame only. The sample includes approximately 150,000 clones, around 92% of them seen just once. The starting material was peripheral blood, obtained on day 0 of AZD1222 vaccination. All receptors derive from an adult in good health.

The chain is built from TRBV30 and TRBJ1-2, with D possibly being TRBD1 (5 bases). Germline V gives CDR1 GTSNPN, CDR2 SVGIG (reference sequence). With 3 bases removed from V and 4 bases from J, the gap between germline ends came to 9 bases. The CDR3 covers 12 residues. The DNA of the CDR3 is TGTGCCTGGAGGGGGGGGAGCTATGGCTACACCTTC. Its translation: CAWRGGSYGYTF.

The chain links TRBV2 to TRBJ2-7, with 10 positions matching TRBD2. Germline lookup yields CDR1 SNHLY and CDR2 FYNNEI. This CDR3 comprises 15 residues. V trimming: 3 bases; J trimming: 2 bases; junction bases outside the gene matches: 4. CDR3 loop: CASSESGGATYEQYF. The CDR3 DNA is TGTGCCAGCAGTGAGAGCGGGGGGGCCACCTACGAGCAGTACTTC.

This chain links TRBV4-3 with TRBJ1-1; TRBD1 is a possible D gene (6 bases). Looked up from germline, CDR1 is LGHNA and CDR2 is YSLEER. The V and J ends lost 0 bases and 8 bases respectively, with 10 bases between them. CDR3 size: 13 residues. Here the CDR3 reads CASSQERGREAFF. The CDR3 DNA is TGCGCCAGCAGCCAAGAACGGGGGCGGGAAGCTTTCTTT.

J is TRBJ1-5 and V is TRBV4-2; D is possibly TRBD1 (5 bases). The CDR3 extends over 15 amino acids. V dropped 6 bases and J dropped 3 bases, with 15 bases sitting between them. Germline values: CDR1 LGHNA, CDR2 YNFKEQ. Here the CDR3 reads CASRLLGALNQPQHF. CDR3 DNA sequence: TGTGCCAGCAGACTCCTCGGGGCCCTCAATCAGCCCCAGCATTTT.

The rearrangement joins TRBV4-1 to TRBJ1-4; a possible D gene is TRBD1 (5 bases). This CDR3 has 14 residues. Trimming pared 4 bases from V and 4 bases from J, leaving 10 bases between. In germline, CDR1 is MGHRA, CDR2 YSYEKL. The CDR3 loop is CASSPGTYNEKLFF. The CDR3 coding sequence is TGCGCCAGCAGCCCCGGGACCTATAATGAAAAACTGTTTTTT.

The chain is built from TRBV5-1 and TRBJ2-7; a possible D gene is TRBD2 (6 bases). The CDR3 sequence is 15 residues long. Germline values: CDR1 SGHRS, CDR2 YFSETQ. Trimming took off 4 bases at V and 2 bases at J, with 16 bases between the two ends. CDR3 residues: CASSVGRDSTYEQYF. In DNA form, the CDR3 reads TGCGCCAGCAGCGTGGGCCGGGACTCAACCTACGAGCAGTACTTC.

This clone was found a few times. The chain employs TRBV6-1 and TRBJ1-2; TRBD1 is a possible D gene (6 bases). Germline CDR1 and CDR2: MNHNS and SASEGT. V lost 3 bases, J lost 4 bases, and 12 bases lay in between. CDR3 length equals 14 residues. The CDR3 spells CASSDRGGSYGYTF. Here the CDR3 DNA reads TGTGCCAGCAGTGACAGGGGCGGAAGCTATGGCTACACCTTC.

The chain is built from TRBV11-2 and TRBJ2-2, with D possibly being TRBD1 (6 bases). The CDR3 length is 14 residues. The germline V gene encodes CDR1 SGHAT and CDR2 FQNNGV. Trimming stripped 0 bases from V and 7 bases from J, with 9 bases between. The CDR3 DNA is TGTGCCAGCAGCTTAGAACCCAGGGGCGGGGAGCTGTTTTTT. Translating it yields CASSLEPRGGELFF.

This chain joins TRBV7-2 and TRBJ2-5, with TRBD1 matching 7 bases. The germline gives CDR1 SGHTA, CDR2 FQGNSA. Trimming took 4 bases from V and 3 from J; bases not matched to a gene: 5. This CDR3 region has 14 residues. As DNA, the CDR3 is TGTGCCAGCAGCTCCCGACAGGGAAAAGAGACCCAGTACTTC. This codes for CASSSRQGKETQYF.

The gene calls are TRBV6-5 and TRBJ2-1, with 7 bases identical to TRBD1. Unmatched junction bases numbered 10, after V lost 4 bases and J lost 4 bases. Germline V gives CDR1 MNHEY, CDR2 SVGAGI. CDR3 length: 16 amino acids. CDR3 amino acids: CASSFFGQASYNEQFF. The CDR3 DNA sequence: TGTGCCAGCAGTTTCTTCGGACAGGCAAGTTACAATGAGCAGTTCTTC.

The V gene is TRBV3-1 (or the pseudogene TRBV3-2), the J gene TRBJ1-1; the D is unclear. Germline CDR1 and CDR2: LGHDT and YNNKEL (reference sequence). The length of the CDR3 is 12 residues. Trimming removed 5 bases from V and 5 bases from J, with 9 bases in between. CDR3 DNA: TGTGCCAGCAGCTCAGACTCTACTGAAGCTTTCTTT. Its protein is CASSSDSTEAFF.

The genes are TRBV7-7 and TRBJ2-7; D assignment may be TRBD1 or TRBD2 (5 bases each). This CDR3 comprises 15 residues. CDR1 and CDR2 from the germline V gene are SSHAT and FNYEAQ (reference sequence). V was shortened by 1 base and J by 1 base, with 11 bases between the two germline ends. DNA of the CDR3: TGTGCCAGCAGCTTAGAGAGTGGGGGTTCCTACGAGCAGTACTTC. It codes for CASSLESGGSYEQYF.

The chain has TRBV5-1 and TRBJ2-7; D uncertain. The CDR3 sequence is 12 residues long. Germline values: CDR1 SGHRS, CDR2 YFSETQ. Trimming removed 0 bases from V and 4 bases from J, with 5 bases in between. CDR3 coding DNA: TGCGCCAGCAGCTTGGTAGGGTACGAGCAGTACTTC. It codes for CASSLVGYEQYF.

The chain combines TRBV2 with TRBJ1-2, with no clear D. Per the germline V gene, CDR1 is SNHLY and CDR2 is FYNNEI. Deletions cut 7 bases from V and 4 bases from J, with 16 bases between. The CDR3 has 14 amino acids. CDR3 in DNA: TGTGCCAGCATCCACGATGTGTCGATCTATGGCTACACCTTC. As protein: CASIHDVSIYGYTF. Combining the CDR3 with reference TRBV2 and TRBJ1-2 gives the whole variable domain EPEVTQTPSHQVTQMGQEVILRCVPISNHLYFYWYRQILGQKVEFLVSFYNNEISEKSEIFDDQFSVERPDGSNFTLKIRSTKLEDSAMYFCASIHDVSIYGYTFGSGTRLTVV.

This clone is a singleton in its sample. The chain joins TRBV5-4 to TRBJ1-1; D not resolved. Germline V lookup: CDR1 SGHNT, CDR2 YYREEE (reference sequence). The V end lost 0 bases, the J end lost 1 base, and 4 bases lay between the germline ends. The CDR3 loop spans 13 amino acids. CDR3 in amino acids: CASSLGGNTEAFF. The CDR3 DNA sequence: TGTGCCAGCAGCTTGGGCGGGAACACTGAAGCTTTCTTT.

The J gene is TRBJ1-3, the V gene TRBV4-1, with D hard to call. With 5 bases removed from V and 0 bases from J, the gap between germline ends came to 8 bases. The CDR3 spans 14 residues. Germline V gene data show CDR1 as MGHRA and CDR2 as YSYEKL. Here the CDR3 reads CASSGLNSGNTIYF. CDR3 in DNA: TGCGCCAGCAGCGGCCTTAACTCTGGAAACACCATATATTTT.

The CDR3 DNA sequence: TGTGCCAGCAGTGTTTCCGGACCAGGAGAGAATTCACCCCTCCACTTT. It codes for CASSVSGPGENSPLHF. J is TRBJ1-6 and V is TRBV6-1; D not certain. The CDR3 consists of 16 residues. Germline CDR1 MNHNS, CDR2 SASEGT. The V and J ends lost 4 bases and 7 bases respectively, with 17 bases between them.

The rearrangement joins TRBV7-9 to TRBJ1-4; D unclear. The V and J ends lost 3 bases and 8 bases respectively, with 7 bases between them. Germline V lookup: CDR1 SEHNR, CDR2 FQNEAQ (reference sequence). The CDR3 is 12 residues long. The CDR3 is CASSFETEKLFF. The CDR3 region has the DNA TGTGCCAGCAGCTTTGAGACGGAAAAACTGTTTTTT.

The chain couples TRBV20-1 to TRBJ1-2; no definite D call. The germline V gene has CDR1 DFQATT and CDR2 SNEGSKA (reference sequence). The CDR3 is 10 amino acids. V lost 3 bases, J lost 4 bases, and 3 bases lay in between. DNA of the CDR3: TGCAGTGCTAGGACCTATGGCTACACCTTC. This gives the protein CSARTYGYTF.

Here the CDR3 reads CASSLKGVINEKLFF. CDR3 sequence (DNA): TGTGCCAGCAGCTTGAAGGGGGTTATTAATGAAAAACTGTTTTTT. V usage is TRBV5-4 and J usage is TRBJ1-4, with D possibly TRBD1 on 6 matching bases. Germline loops: CDR1 SGHNT, CDR2 YYREEE (reference sequence). V shed 1 base and J shed 4 bases, with 11 bases lying between them. The CDR3 has 15 amino acids.

This clone occurred once. The genes are TRBV18 and TRBJ2-7; a possible D gene is TRBD2 (5 bases). The germline V and J ends were trimmed by 6 bases and 2 bases, with 14 bases remaining between them. The CDR3 totals 14 residues. Germline-derived CDR1 and CDR2 are KGHSH and LQKENI. The DNA of the CDR3 is TGTGCCAGCTCCCCTCAAGAGGGCCCCTACGAGCAGTACTTC. This codes for CASSPQEGPYEQYF.

This clone was seen a handful of times. CDR3 DNA sequence: TGCAGTGCTAGGTGGGTTGTGGAAGCTTTCTTT. Protein product: CSARWVVEAFF. The genes are TRBV20-1 and TRBJ1-1; D ambiguous. This CDR3 spans 11 amino acids. The germline CDR1 and CDR2 sequences are DFQATT and SNEGSKA (reference sequence). V was trimmed by 3 bases and J by 8 bases, leaving 10 bases between them.

The V gene is TRBV10-3, the J gene TRBJ1-5, with 10 bases fitting TRBD1. CDR1 is ENHRY and CDR2 is SYGVKD in the germline V gene. The junction had 12 bases not matched to a gene; V was cut back by 10 bases and J by 6 bases. CDR3 length: 15 residues. The CDR3 loop reads CATTGGTGAFQPQHF. CDR3 nucleotide sequence: TGTGCCACCACGGGCGGGACAGGGGCTTTTCAGCCCCAGCATTTT.

This clone was counted once. The chain employs TRBV6-4 and TRBJ2-3; 11 bases are a match to TRBD2. The J segment lost 5 bases and the V segment lost 5 bases, leaving 6 bases of the junction unmatched. This CDR3 region has 15 residues. Germline V gene data show CDR1 as MRHNA and CDR2 as SNTAGT. The DNA for the CDR3 is TGTGCCAGCAGTATTCTAGCGGGGGGCGTAGATACGCAGTATTTT. Amino acids: CASSILAGGVDTQYF.

The rearrangement links TRBV5-4 to TRBJ2-5; no reliable D call. CDR1 and CDR2 from the germline V gene are SGHNT and YYREEE (reference sequence). The CDR3 loop spans 13 amino acids. The germline V and J ends were trimmed by 1 base and 5 bases, with 9 bases remaining between them. The CDR3 sequence is CASSLSSQETQYF. DNA for the CDR3: TGTGCCAGCAGCTTGTCGTCGCAGGAGACCCAGTACTTC.

The rearrangement joins TRBV29-1 to TRBJ2-7; D is perhaps TRBD1 (5 bases). The germline V gene encodes CDR1 SQVTM and CDR2 ANQGSEA. The CDR3 sequence is 14 residues long. V lost 2 bases, J lost 0 bases, and 11 bases lay in between. The CDR3 here is CSVEIQENSYEQYF. CDR3 nucleotide sequence: TGCAGCGTTGAAATACAGGAGAACTCCTACGAGCAGTACTTC.